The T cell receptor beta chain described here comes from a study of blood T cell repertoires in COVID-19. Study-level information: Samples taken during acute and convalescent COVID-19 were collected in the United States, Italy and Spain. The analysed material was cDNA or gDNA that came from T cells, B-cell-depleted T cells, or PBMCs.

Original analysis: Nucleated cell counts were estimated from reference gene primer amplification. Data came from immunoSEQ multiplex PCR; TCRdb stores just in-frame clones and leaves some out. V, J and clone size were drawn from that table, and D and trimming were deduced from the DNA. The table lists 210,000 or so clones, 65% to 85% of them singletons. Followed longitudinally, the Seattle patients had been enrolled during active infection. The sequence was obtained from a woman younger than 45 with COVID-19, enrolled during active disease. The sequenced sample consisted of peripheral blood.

The CDR3 DNA reads as TGTGCCAGCAGTTTATCGTCCGGTCTCATCTTGCCCCAGCATTTT. Its protein is CASSLSSGLILPQHF. The rearrangement uses TRBV27 and TRBJ1-5; unclear D gene. The germline V and J ends were trimmed by 0 bases and 9 bases, with 15 bases remaining between them. From germline, CDR1 is MNHEY and CDR2 SMNVEV (reference sequence). This CDR3 spans 15 amino acids.